This T cell receptor (beta chain) was identified in a study of T cells in Graves' hyperthyroidism and ophthalmopathy. TCR beta CDR3 regions were amplified from RNA. The primer set for the first-round RT-PCR of the TCR CDR3 was HTBI. TCRdb ran MiXCR on the multiplex PCR reads and lists one entry per CDR3 protein. The sample consists of around 300,000 distinct CDR3 sequences, about 14% of them appearing once. Absence of ophthalmopathy progression within 18 months defined stable Graves' hyperthyroidism. There are 11 residues in the CDR3. With 7 bases removed from V and 5 bases from J, the gap between germline ends came to 8 bases. CDR1 and CDR2 (germline): SNHLY, FYNNEI. Points from the study as a whole: Ophthalmopathy could be told apart from stable hyperthyroidism with a 13 V-J model. A median about 7 months before onset, the model predicted ophthalmopathy.

This clonotype was picked up many times. Its specificity is unknown. This chain joins TRBV2 and TRBJ1-1; D is ambiguous. The sequence derives from a woman younger than 45 with Graves' hyperthyroidism. Source material: blood. CDR3 DNA: TGTGCCAGCAAGCGGGTGACTGAAGCTTTCTTT. Translating it yields CASKRVTEAFF.